These 10 T cell receptor beta chains were sequenced from one sample in a study of blood T cells in healthy people across ages. The use of a sample-barcoded 5' primer and a J-beta primer mix characterized a second PCR of 7 to 11 cycles. One entry per CDR3 protein, called by TCRdb with MiXCR from the 5' RACE reads. The sample shows about 1.7 million distinct CDR3 sequences, 28% of them seen only once. Sequencing used blood. These receptors all stem from a woman under 40 in good health.

This clonotype was counted between two and nine times. The V and J genes are TRBV6-6 and TRBJ2-6; D unclear. Germline values: CDR1 MNHNY, CDR2 SVGAGI (reference sequence). CDR3 length: 15 amino acids. V was trimmed by 0 bases and J by 1 base, leaving 4 bases between them. The CDR3 sequence: CASSYSPSGANVLTF. CDR3 DNA: TGTGCCAGCAGTTACTCGCCTTCTGGGGCCAACGTCCTGACTTTC.

The J gene is TRBJ2-1, the V gene TRBV15, with TRBD2 identical over 9 bases. The CDR3 is 17 residues long. CDR1 is LNHNV and CDR2 is YYDKDF in the germline V gene (reference sequence). V dropped 2 bases and J dropped 3; count of bases not matched to a gene: 8. This CDR3 reads CATSRKTSGTLYNEQFF. The CDR3, as DNA: TGTGCCACCAGCAGAAAGACTAGCGGAACACTCTACAATGAGCAGTTCTTC.

This clonotype was seen only a few times. This sequence joins TRBV27 and TRBJ1-2, with a tentative D call TRBD1 (5 bases). CDR1 is MNHEY and CDR2 is SMNVEV in the germline V gene (reference sequence). This CDR3 is 15 amino acids long. Trimming removed 3 bases from V and 5 bases from J, with 16 bases in between. CDR3 in amino acids: CASSFFGQGGYGYTF. DNA of the CDR3: TGTGCCAGCAGTTTCTTTGGGCAGGGCGGGTATGGCTACACCTTC.

Written as DNA, the CDR3 is TGTGCCAGCAGTGACGAGGGGGCCTGGGGCTACACCTTC. Translating gives CASSDEGAWGYTF. The V and J genes are TRBV12-3 or TRBV12-4 and TRBJ1-2, with 7 bases aligning to TRBD1. V was clipped by 5 bases and J by 8 bases; unmatched bases: 8. This CDR3 has 13 residues.

The chain is built from TRBV11-2 and TRBJ2-1, with 7 bases matching TRBD2. Germline V gene sequence: CDR1 SGHAT, CDR2 FQNNGV. Trimming took 6 bases from V and 3 from J; bases not matched to a gene: 5. This CDR3 is 14 amino acids long. Written as DNA, the CDR3 is TGTGCCAGCAGGATAAGCGGGGACTACAATGAGCAGTTCTTC. Protein: CASRISGDYNEQFF.

Notes on this clonotype: Given a much more abundant clone one base away, this may be a read error. This chain joins TRBV3-1 and TRBJ2-4; TRBD1 matches at 8 bases. The CDR3 loop spans 20 amino acids. Trimming took 8 bases from V and 0 from J; bases not matched to a gene: 21. Germline V gene sequence: CDR1 LGHDT, CDR2 YNNKEL (reference sequence). CDR3 nucleotide sequence: TGTGCCAGCGGCCTCCATCTGAGGGACAGGCGGAATCTAGCCAAAAACATTCAGTACTTC. It is translated as CASGLHLRDRRNLAKNIQYF.

The table lists this clonotype with a few counts. The chain has TRBV6-5 and TRBJ2-1; the D gene is possibly TRBD2 (7 bases). With 6 bases removed from V and 0 bases from J, the gap between germline ends came to 15 bases. Germline CDR1 reads MNHEY; CDR2 reads SVGAGI. The CDR3 is 16 amino acids. The CDR3 spells CASSGRGGSSYNEQFF. Written as DNA, the CDR3 is TGTGCCAGCAGCGGCAGGGGCGGGAGCTCCTACAATGAGCAGTTCTTC.

The CDR3 coding sequence is TGTGCCAGCAGCTGGTACGGCGCGGGGGGTCAAGAGACCCAGTACTTC. Amino acids: CASSWYGAGGQETQYF. This chain joins TRBV7-2 and TRBJ2-5, with TRBD2 matching over 8 bases. CDR1 and CDR2 from the germline V gene are SGHTA and FQGNSA. Trimming cost V 4 bases and J 2 bases; bases outside gene matches: 9. The CDR3 runs to 16 residues.

The rearrangement uses TRBV20-1 and TRBJ2-5, with D perhaps matching TRBD1 (5 bases). With the DNA end fitting TRBJ2-7 better, the J assignment may be wrong. The CDR3 loop spans 13 amino acids. Germline V gene lookup returns CDR1 DFQATT and CDR2 SNEGSKA (reference sequence). CDR3 DNA: TGCAGTGCTAGGGTCCCCAGGGACTACGAGCAGTACTTC. This translates into CSARVPRDYEQYF.

The CDR3 loop is CASGQGQGAPGNTIYF. CDR3 coding DNA: TGTGCCAGCGGTCAGGGACAGGGAGCCCCTGGAAACACCATATATTTT. The rearrangement joins TRBV9 to TRBJ1-3; 9 bases are shared with TRBD1. J lost 2 bases, V lost 7 bases, and 10 bases had no gene match. Germline lookup yields CDR1 SGDLS and CDR2 YYNGEE. The CDR3 sequence is 16 residues long.